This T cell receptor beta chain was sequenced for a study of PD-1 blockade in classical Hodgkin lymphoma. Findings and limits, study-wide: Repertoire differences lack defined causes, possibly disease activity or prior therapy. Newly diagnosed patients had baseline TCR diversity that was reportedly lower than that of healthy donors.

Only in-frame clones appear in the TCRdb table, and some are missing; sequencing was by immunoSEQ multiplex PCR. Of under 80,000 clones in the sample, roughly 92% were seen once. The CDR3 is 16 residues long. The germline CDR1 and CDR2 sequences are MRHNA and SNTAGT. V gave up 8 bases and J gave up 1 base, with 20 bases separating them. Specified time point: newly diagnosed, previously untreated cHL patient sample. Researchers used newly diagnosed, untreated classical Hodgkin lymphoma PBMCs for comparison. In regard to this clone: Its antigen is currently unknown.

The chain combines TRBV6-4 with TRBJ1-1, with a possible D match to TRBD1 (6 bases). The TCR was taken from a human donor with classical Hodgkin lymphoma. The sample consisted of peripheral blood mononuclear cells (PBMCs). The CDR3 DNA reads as TGTGCCAGCTCCCGAGAGGGGGGGGGACCGAACACTGAAGCTTTCTTT. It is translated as CASSREGGGPNTEAFF.